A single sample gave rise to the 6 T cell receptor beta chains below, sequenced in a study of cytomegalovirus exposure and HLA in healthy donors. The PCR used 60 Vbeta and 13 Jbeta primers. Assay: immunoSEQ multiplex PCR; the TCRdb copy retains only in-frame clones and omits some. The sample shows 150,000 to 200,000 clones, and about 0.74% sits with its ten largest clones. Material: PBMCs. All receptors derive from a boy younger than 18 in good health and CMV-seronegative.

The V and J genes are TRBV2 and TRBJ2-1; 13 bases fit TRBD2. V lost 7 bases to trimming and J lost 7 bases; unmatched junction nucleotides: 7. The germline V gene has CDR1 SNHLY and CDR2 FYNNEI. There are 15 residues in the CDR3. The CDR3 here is CASNPLAGGVNEQFF. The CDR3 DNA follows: TGTGCCAGCAACCCACTAGCGGGGGGGGTTAATGAGCAGTTCTTC.

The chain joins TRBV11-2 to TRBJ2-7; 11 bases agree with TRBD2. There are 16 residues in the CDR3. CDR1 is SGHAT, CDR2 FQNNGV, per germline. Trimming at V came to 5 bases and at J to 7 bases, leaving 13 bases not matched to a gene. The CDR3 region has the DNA TGTGCCAGCAGCCCAAATCCTCTAGCGGGGGGCTGGGAGCAGTACTTC. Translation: CASSPNPLAGGWEQYF.

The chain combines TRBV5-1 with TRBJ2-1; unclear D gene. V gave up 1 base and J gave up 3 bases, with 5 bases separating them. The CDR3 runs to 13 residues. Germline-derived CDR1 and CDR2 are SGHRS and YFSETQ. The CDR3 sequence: CASSLRGYNEQFF. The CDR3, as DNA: TGCGCCAGCAGCTTGAGAGGCTACAATGAGCAGTTCTTC.

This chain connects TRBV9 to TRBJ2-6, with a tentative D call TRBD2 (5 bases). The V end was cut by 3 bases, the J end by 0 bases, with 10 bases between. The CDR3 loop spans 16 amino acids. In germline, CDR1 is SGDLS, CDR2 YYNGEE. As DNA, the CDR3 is TGTGCCAGCAGCGGTAGGAGGCCCTCTGGGGCCAACGTCCTGACTTTC. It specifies CASSGRRPSGANVLTF.

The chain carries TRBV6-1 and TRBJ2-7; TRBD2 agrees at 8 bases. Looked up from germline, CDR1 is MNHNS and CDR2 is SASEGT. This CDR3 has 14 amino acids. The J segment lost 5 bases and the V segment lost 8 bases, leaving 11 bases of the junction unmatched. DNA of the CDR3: TGTGCCAGCGACGCGGGGGGCCATATGCACGAGCAGTACTTC. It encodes CASDAGGHMHEQYF.

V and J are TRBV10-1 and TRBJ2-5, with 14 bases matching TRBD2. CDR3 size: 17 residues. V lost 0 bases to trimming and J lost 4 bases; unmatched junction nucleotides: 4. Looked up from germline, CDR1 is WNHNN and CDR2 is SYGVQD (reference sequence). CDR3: CASSESTSGGAGETQYF. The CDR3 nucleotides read TGCGCCAGCAGTGAGTCGACTAGCGGGGGGGCAGGAGAGACCCAGTACTTC.